This entry is about one T cell receptor (beta chain). One end of the junction fails to match germline, which may point to a read error. CDR1 is SGHAT, CDR2 FQNNGV, per germline. CDR3 size: 11 residues. The data derive from a study of cytomegalovirus exposure and HLA in healthy donors. 13 Jbeta primers and 60 Vbeta primers were used for the PCR. The assay was immunoSEQ multiplex PCR, and TCRdb's table has in-frame clones only and misses some. The sample holds 55,000 to 65,000 clones, less than 85% seen once. This TCR came from a man under 40 in good health and CMV-seropositive. This chain joins TRBV11-2 and TRBJ1-2, with no clear D. The sample was PBMCs. The CDR3 loop reads CGPPPNYGYTF. The CDR3 DNA reads as TGCGGTCCACCCCCTAACTATGGCTACACCTTC.